The 13 T cell receptor beta chains listed next were all sequenced from one sample in a study of control samples from healthy donors and cancer patients. Profiling relied on immunoSEQ multiplex PCR, and the TCRdb table lists in-frame clones only, not all of them. The sample totals some 180,000 clones. Sequencing used blood. These receptors were obtained from a young woman in good health.

The V call is TRBV27, the J call TRBJ1-1; D uncertain. The V gene lost 5 bases and the J gene lost 4 bases, with 23 bases spanning the gap. CDR3 length equals 17 residues. Germline CDR1 MNHEY, CDR2 SMNVEV (reference sequence). The CDR3 nucleotides read TGTGCCAGCAGTCCATTCCTGCGGCGTAAACTAGTCACTGAAGCTTTCTTT. This encodes CASSPFLRRKLVTEAFF.

The V gene is TRBV20-1, the J gene TRBJ1-2, with 8 bases matching TRBD1. V shed 3 bases, J shed 4 bases, and the junction held 7 bases outside the gene matches. Germline assignment: CDR1 DFQATT and CDR2 SNEGSKA (reference sequence). The CDR3 loop spans 14 amino acids. The CDR3 DNA reads as TGCAGTGCTAGTGGGTGGACAGGGACCTATGGCTACACCTTC. Translated: CSASGWTGTYGYTF.

The chain joins TRBV4-1 to TRBJ2-4, with 9 positions matching TRBD1. Germline CDR1 and CDR2: MGHRA and YSYEKL. Unmatched junction bases numbered 7, after V lost 4 bases and J lost 0 bases. The CDR3 runs to 17 residues. In DNA form, the CDR3 reads TGCGCCAGCAGCCCCGGGACAGGGAGGGGAGCCAAAAACATTCAGTACTTC. Its translation: CASSPGTGRGAKNIQYF.

The rearrangement links TRBV9 to TRBJ1-3; D not certain. The CDR3 covers 15 residues. Germline V gene lookup returns CDR1 SGDLS and CDR2 YYNGEE. The V gene lost 0 bases and the J gene lost 4 bases, with 11 bases spanning the gap. The CDR3 sequence is CASSVAHSKGNTIYF. In DNA form, the CDR3 reads TGTGCCAGCAGCGTAGCCCACTCGAAAGGAAACACCATATATTTT.

The rearrangement uses TRBV3-1 (or the pseudogene TRBV3-2) and TRBJ2-5, with D unresolved. Germline CDR1 LGHDT, CDR2 YNNKEL (reference sequence). The CDR3 has 14 amino acids. The V end lost 1 base, the J end lost 3 bases, and 9 bases lay between the germline ends. CDR3 DNA: TGTGCCAGCAGCCAAGTGAATCAAGAAGAGACCCAGTACTTC. Translation: CASSQVNQEETQYF.

As concerns this clone: This sample includes further DNA sequences coding for the same CDR3. The V call is TRBV4-1, the J call TRBJ2-2, with 16 bases matching TRBD2. The length of the CDR3 is 19 residues. Looked up from germline, CDR1 is MGHRA and CDR2 is YSYEKL. J gave up 3 bases and V 4 bases, and 8 bases lay outside the gene matches. CDR3 nucleotide sequence: TGCGCCAGCAGCCTGCCAGGGGGACTAGCGGGGGGGGACACCGGGGAGCTGTTTTTT. This codes for CASSLPGGLAGGDTGELFF.

V usage is TRBV9 and J usage is TRBJ2-1, with a tentative D call TRBD2 (5 bases). V lost 4 bases and J 7 bases, leaving 12 bases between the germline ends. Germline V gene lookup returns CDR1 SGDLS and CDR2 YYNGEE. This CDR3 spans 13 amino acids. CDR3 in amino acids: CASSPGRGNEQFF. In nucleotides, the CDR3 is TGTGCCAGCAGCCCAGGTAGAGGGAATGAGCAGTTCTTC.

The chain recombines TRBV13 with TRBJ2-7; TRBD2 aligns across 8 bases. In germline, CDR1 is PRHDT, CDR2 FYEKMQ (reference sequence). The CDR3 is made up of 14 amino acids. The J segment lost 6 bases and the V segment lost 4 bases, leaving 8 bases of the junction unmatched. This chain's CDR3 is CASSSRGLDGEQYF. The DNA of the CDR3 is TGTGCCAGCAGCTCCCGGGGACTAGATGGCGAGCAGTACTTC.

The genes are TRBV19 and TRBJ1-4; D is ambiguous. CDR3 length: 11 residues. The V gene lost 7 bases and the J gene lost 10 bases, with 10 bases spanning the gap. CDR1 is LNHDA and CDR2 is SQIVND in the germline V gene (reference sequence). CDR3 protein: CASTQEGKLFF. In nucleotides, the CDR3 is TGTGCCAGTACCCAAGAGGGAAAACTGTTTTTT.

The genes are TRBV5-1 and TRBJ1-1, with 8 bases matching TRBD1. The junction had 8 bases not matched to a gene; V was cut back by 6 bases and J by 1 base. Germline CDR1 is SGHRS and CDR2 is YFSETQ. The CDR3 covers 15 residues. Here the CDR3 DNA reads TGCGCCAGCACCCTTTTTGGGACAGGGAACACTGAAGCTTTCTTT. Amino acids: CASTLFGTGNTEAFF.

The chain employs TRBV5-1 and TRBJ2-5, with TRBD2 identical over 7 bases. J lost 0 bases, V lost 0 bases, and 5 bases had no gene match. CDR3 length: 16 amino acids. CDR1 SGHRS and CDR2 YFSETQ come from the germline V gene. The CDR3 DNA follows: TGCGCCAGCAGCTTGGAGGGACTATCGTACCAAGAGACCCAGTACTTC. Amino acids: CASSLEGLSYQETQYF.

The V call is TRBV7-3, the J call TRBJ1-2; D call uncertain. This CDR3 spans 13 amino acids. V was pared by 4 bases and J by 4 bases, with 10 bases between. CDR1 is SGHTA and CDR2 is FQGTGA in the germline V gene. The DNA of the CDR3 is TGTGCCAGCAGCTCCGGGTCGGCCTATGGCTACACCTTC. Amino acid sequence: CASSSGSAYGYTF.

The chain employs TRBV9 and TRBJ1-6; 7 nucleotides match TRBD1. CDR1 and CDR2 from the germline V gene are SGDLS and YYNGEE. This CDR3 comprises 14 residues. V was clipped by 3 bases and J by 6 bases; unmatched bases: 3. CDR3 region: CASSGGTVNSPLHF. The CDR3 DNA is TGTGCCAGCAGCGGAGGGACAGTTAATTCACCCCTCCACTTT.